This TCR beta chain was obtained from a study of control samples from healthy donors and cancer patients. Data came from immunoSEQ multiplex PCR; TCRdb stores just in-frame clones and leaves some out. Of approximately 70,000 clones in the sample, over 75% were seen once. This CDR3 has 14 residues. V was pared by 3 bases and J by 6 bases, with 6 bases of the junction left unmatched. The germline gives CDR1 MRHNA, CDR2 SNTAGT. The sequencing sample was made of blood. The receptor comes from a man aged 45-65 years in good health. The J gene is TRBJ1-2, the V gene TRBV6-4, with 8 bases fitting TRBD1. CDR3 sequence reads: CASSEEQGVDGYTF. DNA for the CDR3: TGTGCCAGCAGTGAAGAACAGGGGGTCGATGGCTACACCTTC.